The 27 T cell receptor beta chains presented below share a single source sample, sequenced in a study of T cells after yellow fever vaccination. Each CDR3 protein is one row after TCRdb ran MiXCR on the 5' RACE reads. The sample carries some 600,000 distinct CDR3 sequences, 9% to 15% recorded once. Sequences were derived from PBMCs, sampled on the day of the yellow fever booster vaccination. The receptors originated from a man aged 25 to 45 who received the YFV17D yellow fever vaccine.

The V and J genes are TRBV25-1 and TRBJ1-6; possible D gene TRBD1, 5 bases. CDR1 and CDR2 (germline): MGHDK, SYGVNS. The CDR3 runs 14 residues. V was clipped by 1 base and J by 9 bases, with 10 bases between them. CDR3 coding DNA: TGTGCCAGCAGTGAATTAGGGGCAGCTTCACCCCTCCACTTT. It encodes CASSELGAASPLHF.

Only one count was recorded for this clonotype. This sequence joins TRBV19 and TRBJ1-5; D may be TRBD1 (6 bases). Trimming shortened V by 4 bases and J by 7 bases, and 11 bases separated the two germline ends. The CDR3 runs to 13 residues. Germline assignment: CDR1 LNHDA and CDR2 SQIVND (reference sequence). As DNA, the CDR3 is TGTGCCAGTAGTACCCTGGACAGACAGCCCCAGCATTTT. Amino acids: CASSTLDRQPQHF.

The chain links TRBV28 to TRBJ2-1; 9 nucleotides agree with TRBD1. CDR3 length equals 19 residues. Trimming at V came to 4 bases and at J to 1 base, leaving 14 bases not matched to a gene. Germline V gene lookup returns CDR1 MDHEN and CDR2 SYDVKM. CDR3 in DNA: TGTGCCAGCAGTTCACCGAACCCGAGGACAGGGGAATCCTACAATGAGCAGTTCTTC. This codes for CASSSPNPRTGESYNEQFF.

Ten or more counts support this clonotype. The chain recombines TRBV21-1 with TRBJ2-1; the table's TRBD2 call for D was not verified on the DNA. TRBV21-1 is designated a pseudogene. This CDR3 spans 16 amino acids. This chain's CDR3 is CASSRLAGVNVGEQFF. CDR3 in DNA: TGTGCCAGCAGCAGACTAGCGGGAGTTAACGTGGGTGAGCAGTTCTTC.

The rearrangement links TRBV12-3 or TRBV12-4 to TRBJ2-1; 7 bases map to TRBD2. V gave up 7 bases and J gave up 6 bases; unmatched junction bases: 18. The CDR3 has 17 residues. The CDR3 bases are TGTGCCAGCACCTACTCCAGAGGCGCGGGAGTAGCCAATGAGCAGTTCTTC. Protein sequence: CASTYSRGAGVANEQFF.

As to this clonotype: This sequence may be a read error, since a much larger clone differs from it by one base. V is TRBV14 and J is TRBJ2-1; the D is unclear. Per the germline V gene, CDR1 is SGHDN and CDR2 is FVKESK. The CDR3 loop spans 11 amino acids. V shed 2 bases and J shed 8 bases, with 4 bases lying between them. The CDR3 nucleotides read TGTGCCAGCAGCCAATACCATGAGCAGTTCTTC. Residues: CASSQYHEQFF. Variable domain in full (rest from reference TRBV14 and TRBJ2-1): EAGVTQFPSHSVIEKGQTVTLRCDPISGHDNLYWYRRVMGKEIKFLLHFVKESKQDESGMPNNRFLAERTGGTYSTLKVQPAELEDSGVYFCASSQYHEQFFGPGTRLTVL.

This clonotype was observed a few times. V and J are TRBV29-1 and TRBJ2-3; tentatively, D is TRBD1 (5 bases). This CDR3 region has 13 residues. In germline, CDR1 is SQVTM, CDR2 ANQGSEA. Trimming left V 8 bases short and J 3 bases short, with 15 bases between. Here the CDR3 reads CSSVGDGTDTQYF. In DNA, the CDR3 is TGCAGCTCTGTAGGGGATGGGACAGATACGCAGTATTTT.

This clonotype appeared a few times. CDR3 bases: TGTGCCAGCAGTTACGACAGGGAGTTAAGTGGCTACACCTTC. This sequence encodes CASSYDRELSGYTF. This chain connects TRBV6-5 to TRBJ1-2; 7 bases map to TRBD1. The CDR3 totals 14 residues. CDR1 and CDR2 (germline): MNHEY, SVGAGI. V was clipped by 2 bases and J by 7 bases; unmatched bases: 7.

This clonotype came up a few times. The chain recombines TRBV19 with TRBJ2-7; 8 bases match TRBD1. The CDR3 totals 16 residues. Unmatched junction bases numbered 11, after V lost 3 bases and J lost 4 bases. Germline V gene data show CDR1 as LNHDA and CDR2 as SQIVND (reference sequence). The CDR3 loop is CASSMRAGQGVYEQYF. The CDR3, as DNA: TGTGCCAGTAGTATGCGGGCCGGACAGGGTGTGTACGAGCAGTACTTC.

V is TRBV20-1 and J is TRBJ2-1, with 10 nucleotides matching TRBD2. Trimming removed 6 bases from V and 7 bases from J; junction bases left unmatched: 9. The V gene's germline CDR1 is DFQATT and CDR2 SNEGSKA (reference sequence). This CDR3 region has 14 residues. CDR3 protein: CSARGASGSNEQFF. DNA for the CDR3: TGCAGTGCCCGAGGGGCTAGCGGGAGTAATGAGCAGTTCTTC.

Many counts were recorded for this clonotype. V usage is TRBV6-6 and J usage is TRBJ1-5; D gene uncertain. CDR1 is MNHNY and CDR2 is SVGAGI in the germline V gene (reference sequence). V was pared by 8 bases and J by 4 bases, with 9 bases between. The CDR3 consists of 12 residues. Here the CDR3 reads CASRVWNQPQHF. CDR3 DNA sequence: TGTGCCAGCCGGGTCTGGAATCAGCCCCAGCATTTT.

This chain connects TRBV29-1 to TRBJ2-2; no clear D. The CDR3 covers 15 residues. The germline gives CDR1 SQVTM, CDR2 ANQGSEA. With 6 bases removed from V and 1 base from J, the gap between germline ends came to 15 bases. In DNA form, the CDR3 reads TGCAGCGTCGAAAGGTTAACAGAGAACACCGGGGAGCTGTTTTTT. Amino acid sequence: CSVERLTENTGELFF.

This chain uses TRBV20-1 with TRBJ1-1; D is unclear. V was trimmed by 1 base and J by 2 bases, leaving 17 bases between them. The CDR3 length is 16 residues. The germline gives CDR1 DFQATT, CDR2 SNEGSKA (reference sequence). CDR3 protein: CSARVRARKSNTEAFF. CDR3 in DNA: TGCAGTGCTAGAGTACGGGCCCGTAAGAGTAACACTGAAGCTTTCTTT.

This clonotype was found many times. The chain uses TRBV29-1 and TRBJ2-7; TRBD1 matches 7 bases. This CDR3 is 13 amino acids long. V lost 4 bases to trimming and J lost 3 bases; unmatched junction nucleotides: 6. Germline loops: CDR1 SQVTM, CDR2 ANQGSEA. CDR3 sequence reads: CSVAQGNYYEQYF. As DNA, the CDR3 is TGCAGCGTTGCACAGGGGAACTACTACGAGCAGTACTTC.

This chain connects TRBV5-5 to TRBJ2-1, with 8 bases fitting TRBD2. CDR3 length equals 18 residues. Germline values: CDR1 SGHKS, CDR2 YYEKEE (reference sequence). Trimming at V came to 1 base and at J to 4 bases, leaving 13 bases not matched to a gene. The chain's CDR3 is CASSLRLASGSSYNEQFF. The DNA of the CDR3 is TGTGCCAGCAGCTTGCGGTTGGCTAGCGGGTCCTCATACAATGAGCAGTTCTTC. Variable domain in full (rest from reference TRBV5-5 and TRBJ2-1): DAGVTQSPTHLIKTRGQQVTLRCSPISGHKSVSWYQQVLGQGPQFIFQYYEKEERGRGNFPDRFSARQFPNYSSELNVNALLLGDSALYLCASSLRLASGSSYNEQFFGPGTRLTVL.

This clonotype was seen a few times. The gene calls are TRBV4-3 and TRBJ2-7; D possibly matches TRBD1 or TRBD2 (6 bases each). CDR3 size: 14 residues. V lost 4 bases, J lost 5 bases, and 15 bases lay in between. The germline V gene encodes CDR1 LGHNA and CDR2 YSLEER. CDR3 in DNA: TGCGCCAGCAGCCGAGAGGGGGGAACGGACGAGCAGTACTTC. Protein sequence: CASSREGGTDEQYF.

This clonotype was detected many times. The chain recombines TRBV3-1 with TRBJ1-3; 7 positions agree with TRBD1. J was trimmed by 16 bases and V by 6 bases; bases with no gene match: 24. CDR1 is LGHDT, CDR2 YNNKEL, per germline (reference sequence). The CDR3 is 16 amino acids. Written as DNA, the CDR3 is TGTGCCAGCAGTGTCGGGACAGACTGGTCTCCGACTGGGTTGTATTTT. It translates to CASSVGTDWSPTGLYF.

This clonotype was detected a few times. The V gene is TRBV25-1, the J gene TRBJ1-6, with 10 bases that match TRBD1. Germline V gives CDR1 MGHDK, CDR2 SYGVNS. CDR3 length: 15 residues. Trimming at V came to 4 bases and at J to 7 bases, leaving 4 bases not matched to a gene. Here the CDR3 reads CASSADRGPNSPLHF. The CDR3 DNA follows: TGTGCCAGCAGTGCTGACAGGGGGCCAAATTCACCCCTCCACTTT.

In its sample, this clonotype was seen a few times. V usage is TRBV7-2 and J usage is TRBJ2-2; 7 bases line up with TRBD1. Germline V gene sequence: CDR1 SGHTA, CDR2 FQGNSA. This CDR3 spans 16 amino acids. V trimming: 5 bases; J trimming: 0 bases; junction bases outside the gene matches: 6. The CDR3 loop is CASSGTGTANTGELFF. In DNA form, the CDR3 reads TGTGCCAGCAGCGGTACCGGGACAGCGAACACCGGGGAGCTGTTTTTT.

This clonotype turned up a few times. This chain joins TRBV30 and TRBJ2-7, with D tentatively TRBD2 (5 bases). Germline V gene lookup returns CDR1 GTSNPN and CDR2 SVGIG (reference sequence). The CDR3 is 13 amino acids. V dropped 1 base and J dropped 3 bases, with 10 bases sitting between them. CDR3 nucleotides: TGTGCCTGGAGTGACAGCGGCGACTACGAGCAGTACTTC. Translation: CAWSDSGDYEQYF.

In its sample, this clonotype was seen many times. The chain employs TRBV5-1 and TRBJ2-5; 7 bases are shared with TRBD2. The V segment lost 0 bases and the J segment 3 bases; nucleotides outside the gene matches: 2. The CDR3 totals 14 residues. CDR1 and CDR2 from the germline V gene are SGHRS and YFSETQ. The CDR3 DNA reads TGCGCCAGCAGCTTGGGCGGGAGTGAAGAGACCCAGTACTTC. Amino acids: CASSLGGSEETQYF.

The chain uses TRBV19 and TRBJ2-1; no clear D. The germline CDR1 and CDR2 sequences are LNHDA and SQIVND (reference sequence). With 1 base removed from V and 4 bases from J, the gap between germline ends came to 11 bases. The CDR3 is 15 residues long. The CDR3 is CASSIVPHPYNEQFF. CDR3 bases: TGTGCCAGTAGTATAGTGCCGCACCCTTACAATGAGCAGTTCTTC.

This clonotype was seen only a few times. This sequence joins TRBV7-2 and TRBJ1-1, with 7 bases identical to TRBD1. The germline V gene encodes CDR1 SGHTA and CDR2 FQGNSA. V lost 4 bases and J lost 6; bases outside the gene matches: 5. This CDR3 is 13 amino acids long. The CDR3 nucleotides are TGTGCCAGCAGCTCCACCACAGGGGCTGAAGCTTTCTTT. This codes for CASSSTTGAEAFF.

The gene calls are TRBV20-1 and TRBJ1-2, with D possibly matching TRBD1 (6 bases). This CDR3 region has 14 residues. The germline CDR1 and CDR2 sequences are DFQATT and SNEGSKA (reference sequence). V shed 0 bases and J shed 3 bases, with 11 bases lying between them. Here the CDR3 reads CSARDFQGYYGYTF. The CDR3 region has the DNA TGCAGTGCTAGAGATTTTCAGGGGTACTATGGCTACACCTTC.

This sequence joins TRBV21-1 and TRBJ2-7; the table's D call, TRBD2, was not checked against the DNA. TRBV21-1 is noted as a pseudogene. The CDR3 has 20 amino acids. The CDR3 coding sequence is TGTGCCAGCAGCAAACGGTCATCAAGACAGAGGACTAGCGGGGGCTACGAGCAGTACTTC. It translates to CASSKRSSRQRTSGGYEQYF.

The gene calls are TRBV11-2 and TRBJ1-1; no clear D. Germline V gene sequence: CDR1 SGHAT, CDR2 FQNNGV. Trimming cost V 10 bases and J 2 bases, with 11 bases left between them. CDR3 length: 12 amino acids. DNA for the CDR3: TGTGCCACCATTTACCCCAACACTGAAGCTTTCTTT. This codes for CATIYPNTEAFF.

At least ten counts were recorded for this clonotype. V gene TRBV3-1 combines with J gene TRBJ2-5; no firm D call. V lost 4 bases, J lost 2 bases, and 5 bases lay in between. Germline V gene lookup returns CDR1 LGHDT and CDR2 YNNKEL (reference sequence). The CDR3 has 12 residues. CDR3 sequence reads: CASSRQQETQYF. In nucleotides, the CDR3 is TGTGCCAGCAGCCGGCAACAAGAGACCCAGTACTTC.